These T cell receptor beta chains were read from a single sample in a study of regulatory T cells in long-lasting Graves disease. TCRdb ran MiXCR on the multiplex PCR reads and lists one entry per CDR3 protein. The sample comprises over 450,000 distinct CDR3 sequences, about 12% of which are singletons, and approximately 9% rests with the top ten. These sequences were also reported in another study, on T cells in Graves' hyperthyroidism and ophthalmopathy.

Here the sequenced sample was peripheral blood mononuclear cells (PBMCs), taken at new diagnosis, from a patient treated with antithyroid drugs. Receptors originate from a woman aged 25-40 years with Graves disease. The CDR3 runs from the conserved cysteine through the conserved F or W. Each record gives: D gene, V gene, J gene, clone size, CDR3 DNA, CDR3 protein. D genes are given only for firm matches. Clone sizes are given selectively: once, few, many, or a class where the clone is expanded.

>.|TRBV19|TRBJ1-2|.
TGTGCCAGTAGTAACAGGGCTCCCTACACCTTC
CASSNRAPYTF
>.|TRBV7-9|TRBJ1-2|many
TGTGCCAGCGCCCCAATTTGGGCTAACTATGGCTACACCTTC
CASAPIWANYGYTF
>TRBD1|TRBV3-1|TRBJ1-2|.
TGTGCCAGCAGCCTTCAGGGGGCCCTCTATGGCTACACCTTC
CASSLQGALYGYTF
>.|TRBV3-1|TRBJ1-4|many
TGTGCCAGCAGCCAAGATTCGGCCCCGAGAAATGAAAAACTGTTTTTT
CASSQDSAPRNEKLFF
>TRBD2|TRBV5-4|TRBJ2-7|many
TGTGCCAGCAGCTTCGGGACAGGGCCCCGGACTAGCGGGAGCATAGACGAGCAGTACTTC
CASSFGTGPRTSGSIDEQYF
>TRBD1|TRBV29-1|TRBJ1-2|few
TGCAGCGTTGATGGACAGGGGCAGGGCTACACCTTC
CSVDGQGQGYTF
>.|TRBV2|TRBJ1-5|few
TGTGCCAGTAAAAAGGGGACGAGCAATCAGCCCCAGCATTTT
CASKKGTSNQPQHF
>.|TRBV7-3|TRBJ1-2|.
TGTGCCAGCAGCTTAGGTAGACAGGATGGCTACACCTTC
CASSLGRQDGYTF
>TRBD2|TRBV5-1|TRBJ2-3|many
TGCGCCAGCATCCGGGGAGGGACGCAGTATTTT
CASIRGGTQYF
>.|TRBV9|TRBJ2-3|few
TGTGCCAGCAGCGTTGGAAATCGGGATACGCAGTATTTT
CASSVGNRDTQYF
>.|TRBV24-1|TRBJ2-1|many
TGTGCCACCAGTGAGCGACGGGCCACGGGTTCCAATGAGCAGTTCTTC
CATSERRATGSNEQFF
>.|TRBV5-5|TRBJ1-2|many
TGTGCCAGCAGCCGACCCGACGTAGGAGGCTACACCTTC
CASSRPDVGGYTF
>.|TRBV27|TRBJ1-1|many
TGTGCCAGCAGCTTTTTAGGGGGAACTGAAGCTTTCTTT
CASSFLGGTEAFF
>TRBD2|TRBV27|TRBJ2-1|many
TGTGCCCGCGAGATCGTGGGACTACCTTACAATGAGCAGTTCTTC
CAREIVGLPYNEQFF
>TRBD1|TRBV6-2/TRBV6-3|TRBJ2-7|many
TGTGCCAGCACTCGACCGGGACAGGGTTTCCACGAGCAGTACTTC
CASTRPGQGFHEQYF
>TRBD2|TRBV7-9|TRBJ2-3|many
TGTGCCAGCAGGAGTTCTAGCGGGACCCAGTCAGATACGCAGTATTTT
CASRSSSGTQSDTQYF
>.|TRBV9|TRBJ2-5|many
TGTGCCAGCAGCGTAAATGGGGTGCTAGGATCTGAGACCCAGTACTTC
CASSVNGVLGSETQYF
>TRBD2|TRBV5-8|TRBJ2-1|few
TGTGCCAGCAGCTCCTGGAGCGGGAGTTCCTACAATGAGCAGTTCTTC
CASSSWSGSSYNEQFF
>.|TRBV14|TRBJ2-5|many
TGTGCCAGCAGCCAAGTACGGGAACAAGAGACCCAGTACTTC
CASSQVREQETQYF
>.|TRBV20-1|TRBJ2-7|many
TGCAGTGCTAGAGTCAGGGTAGTGGGGACCTCCTACGAGCAGTACTTC
CSARVRVVGTSYEQYF
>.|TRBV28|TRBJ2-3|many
TGTGCCAGCAGCCTATGGAGCACAGATACGCAGTATTTT
CASSLWSTDTQYF
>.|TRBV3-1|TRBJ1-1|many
TGTGCCAGCAGGCGCACCGGGACCGATGAAGCTTTCTTT
CASRRTGTDEAFF
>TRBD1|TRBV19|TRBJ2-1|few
TGTGCCAGTAGTACCAAAGGGGGACAGGGGGCATCCAATGAGCAGTTCTTC
CASSTKGGQGASNEQFF
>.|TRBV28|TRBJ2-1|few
TGTGCCAGCAGTCAACCAACAGGGTTCGATGAGCAGTTCTTC
CASSQPTGFDEQFF
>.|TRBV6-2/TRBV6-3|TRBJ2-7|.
TGTGCCAGCAGTTACTCCTGGACGGTCCAGGGGTACTTC
CASSYSWTVQGYF
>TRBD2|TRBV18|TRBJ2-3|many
TGTGCCAGCTCACCTATACTAGCGGGCTCAGATACGCAGTATTTT
CASSPILAGSDTQYF
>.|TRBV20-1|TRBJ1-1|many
TGCAGTGCTAGATGGGGGGGAGCCACTGAAGCTTTCTTT
CSARWGGATEAFF
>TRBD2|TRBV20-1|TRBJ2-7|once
TGCAGTGCCTACCAACCCGGACTAGCGGGCCCGATAGTTACTTACGAGCAGTACTTC
CSAYQPGLAGPIVTYEQYF
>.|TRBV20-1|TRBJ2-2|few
TGCAGTGCTATTGCGAACACCGGGGAGCTGTTTTTT
CSAIANTGELFF
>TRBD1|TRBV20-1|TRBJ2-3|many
TGCAGTGCTAGATCAGAGGCGGAACCGACAGGGATAGGACCAGATACGCAGTATTTT
CSARSEAEPTGIGPDTQYF
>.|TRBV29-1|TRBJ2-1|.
TGCAGCGTCGGGAAAGGGGGAGGTTACAATGAGCAGTTCTTC
CSVGKGGGYNEQFF
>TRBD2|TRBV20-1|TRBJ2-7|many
TGCAGTGCTACACTAGCGGGAGGGCCGAAGTATAACGAGCAGTACTTC
CSATLAGGPKYNEQYF
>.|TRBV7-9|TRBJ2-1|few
TGTGCCAGCAGCCCTAGGCCTACATCTTACAATTACAATGAGCAGTTCTTC
CASSPRPTSYNYNEQFF
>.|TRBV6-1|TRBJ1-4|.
TGTACCAGCAGTGAGGGAGGAACTAATGAAAAACTGTTTTTT
CTSSEGGTNEKLFF
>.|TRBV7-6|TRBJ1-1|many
TGTGCCAGCAGCTTAGCTTTGGGGGACTCTCCCTCGGGGCTGAACACTGAAGCTTTCTTT
CASSLALGDSPSGLNTEAFF
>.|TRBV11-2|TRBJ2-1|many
TGTGCCAGCAGCTTAGATGTTGTGGGAGGGGGCGCTAGGGACAATGAGCAGTTCTTC
CASSLDVVGGGARDNEQFF
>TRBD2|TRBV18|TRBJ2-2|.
TGTGCCAGCTCATCCCTAGCGGGACTCACCGGGGGGCTGTTTTTT
CASSSLAGLTGGLFF
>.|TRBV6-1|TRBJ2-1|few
TGTGCCAGCAGGCTAAGTTCCTCCTACAATGAGCAGTTCTTC
CASRLSSSYNEQFF
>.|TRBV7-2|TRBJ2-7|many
TGTGCCAGCAGCTCGAATAGATACGAGCAGTACTTC
CASSSNRYEQYF